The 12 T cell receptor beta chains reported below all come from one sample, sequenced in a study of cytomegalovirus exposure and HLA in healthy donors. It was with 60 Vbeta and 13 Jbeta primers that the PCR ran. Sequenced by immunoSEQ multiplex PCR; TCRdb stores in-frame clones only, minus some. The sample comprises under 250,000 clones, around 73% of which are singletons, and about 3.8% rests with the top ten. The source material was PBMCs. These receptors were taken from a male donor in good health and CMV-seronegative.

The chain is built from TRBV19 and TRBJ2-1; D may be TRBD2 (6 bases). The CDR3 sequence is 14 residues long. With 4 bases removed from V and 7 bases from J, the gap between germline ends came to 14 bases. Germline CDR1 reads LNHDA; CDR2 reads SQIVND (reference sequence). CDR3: CASSRPGTFNEQFF. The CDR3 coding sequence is TGTGCCAGTAGTAGGCCCGGGACTTTTAATGAGCAGTTCTTC.

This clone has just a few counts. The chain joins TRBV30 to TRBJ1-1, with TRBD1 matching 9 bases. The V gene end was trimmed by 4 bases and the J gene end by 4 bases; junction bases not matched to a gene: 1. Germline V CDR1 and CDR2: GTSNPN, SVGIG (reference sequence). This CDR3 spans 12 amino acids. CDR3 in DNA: TGTGCCTGGAACAGGGGGCTCACTGAAGCTTTCTTT. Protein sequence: CAWNRGLTEAFF.

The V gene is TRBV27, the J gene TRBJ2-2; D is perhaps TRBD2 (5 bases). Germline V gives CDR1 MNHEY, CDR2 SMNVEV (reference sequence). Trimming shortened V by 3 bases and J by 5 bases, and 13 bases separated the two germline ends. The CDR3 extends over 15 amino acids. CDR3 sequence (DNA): TGTGCCAGCAGTTTGGAACCATCGGGGACCGGGGAGCTGTTTTTT. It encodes CASSLEPSGTGELFF.

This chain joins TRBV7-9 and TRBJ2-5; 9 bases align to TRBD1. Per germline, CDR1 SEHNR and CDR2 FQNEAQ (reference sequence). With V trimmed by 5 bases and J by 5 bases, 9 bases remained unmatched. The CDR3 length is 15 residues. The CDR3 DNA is TGTGCCAGCAGCACGATAACAGGGGGCGGGGAGACCCAGTACTTC. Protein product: CASSTITGGGETQYF.

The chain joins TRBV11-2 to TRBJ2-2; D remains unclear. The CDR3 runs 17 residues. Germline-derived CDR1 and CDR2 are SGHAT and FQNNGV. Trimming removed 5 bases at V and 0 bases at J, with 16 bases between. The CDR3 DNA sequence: TGTGCCAGCAGCCCCTTGGCGGCACGCACGAACACCGGGGAGCTGTTTTTT. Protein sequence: CASSPLAARTNTGELFF.

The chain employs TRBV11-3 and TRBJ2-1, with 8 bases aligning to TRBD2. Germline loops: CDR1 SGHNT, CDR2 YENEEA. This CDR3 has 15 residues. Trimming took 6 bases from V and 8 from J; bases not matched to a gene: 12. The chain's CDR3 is CASSLWGGRKDEQFF. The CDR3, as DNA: TGTGCCAGCAGTCTCTGGGGCGGGAGGAAGGATGAGCAGTTCTTC.

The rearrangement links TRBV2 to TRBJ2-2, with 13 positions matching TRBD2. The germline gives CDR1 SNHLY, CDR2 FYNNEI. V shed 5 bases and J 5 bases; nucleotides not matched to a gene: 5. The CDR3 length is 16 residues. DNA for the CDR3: TGTGCCAGCAGTCCCCAGGGACTAGCGGGAACCGGGGAGCTGTTTTTT. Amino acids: CASSPQGLAGTGELFF. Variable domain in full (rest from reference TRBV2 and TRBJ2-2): EPEVTQTPSHQVTQMGQEVILRCVPISNHLYFYWYRQILGQKVEFLVSFYNNEISEKSEIFDDQFSVERPDGSNFTLKIRSTKLEDSAMYFCASSPQGLAGTGELFFGEGSRLTVL.

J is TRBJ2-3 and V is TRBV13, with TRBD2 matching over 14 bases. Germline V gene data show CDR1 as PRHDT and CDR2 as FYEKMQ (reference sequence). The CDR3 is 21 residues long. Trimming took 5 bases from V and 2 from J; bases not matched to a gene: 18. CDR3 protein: CASSLRSGLAGERGYTDTQYF. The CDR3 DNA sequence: TGTGCCAGCAGCCTACGATCGGGACTAGCGGGAGAGAGGGGATACACAGATACGCAGTATTTT.

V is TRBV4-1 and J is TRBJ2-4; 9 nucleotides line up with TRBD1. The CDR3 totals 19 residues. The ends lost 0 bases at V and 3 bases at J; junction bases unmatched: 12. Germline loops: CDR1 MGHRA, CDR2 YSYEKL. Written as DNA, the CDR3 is TGCGCCAGCAGCCAAGAGGGACAGGGAGGTCCGATGGACAAAAACATTCAGTACTTC. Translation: CASSQEGQGGPMDKNIQYF.

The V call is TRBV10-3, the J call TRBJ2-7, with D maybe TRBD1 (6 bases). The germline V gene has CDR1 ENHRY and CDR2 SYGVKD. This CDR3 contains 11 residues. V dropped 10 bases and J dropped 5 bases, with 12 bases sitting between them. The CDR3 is CATSTGNEQYF. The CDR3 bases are TGTGCCACTTCTACAGGGAACGAGCAGTACTTC.

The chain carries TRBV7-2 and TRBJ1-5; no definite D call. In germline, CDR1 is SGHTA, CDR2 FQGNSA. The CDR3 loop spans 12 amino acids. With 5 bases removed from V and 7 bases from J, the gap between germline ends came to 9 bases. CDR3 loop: CASSPAGQPQHF. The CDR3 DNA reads TGTGCCAGCAGCCCCGCAGGCCAGCCCCAGCATTTT.

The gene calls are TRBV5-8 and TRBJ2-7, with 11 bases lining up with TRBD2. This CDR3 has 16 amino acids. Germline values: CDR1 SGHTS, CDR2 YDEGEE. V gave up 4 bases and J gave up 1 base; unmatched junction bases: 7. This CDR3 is CASSARLAGLSYEQYF. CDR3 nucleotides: TGTGCCAGCAGCGCTAGACTAGCGGGACTGTCCTACGAGCAGTACTTC.